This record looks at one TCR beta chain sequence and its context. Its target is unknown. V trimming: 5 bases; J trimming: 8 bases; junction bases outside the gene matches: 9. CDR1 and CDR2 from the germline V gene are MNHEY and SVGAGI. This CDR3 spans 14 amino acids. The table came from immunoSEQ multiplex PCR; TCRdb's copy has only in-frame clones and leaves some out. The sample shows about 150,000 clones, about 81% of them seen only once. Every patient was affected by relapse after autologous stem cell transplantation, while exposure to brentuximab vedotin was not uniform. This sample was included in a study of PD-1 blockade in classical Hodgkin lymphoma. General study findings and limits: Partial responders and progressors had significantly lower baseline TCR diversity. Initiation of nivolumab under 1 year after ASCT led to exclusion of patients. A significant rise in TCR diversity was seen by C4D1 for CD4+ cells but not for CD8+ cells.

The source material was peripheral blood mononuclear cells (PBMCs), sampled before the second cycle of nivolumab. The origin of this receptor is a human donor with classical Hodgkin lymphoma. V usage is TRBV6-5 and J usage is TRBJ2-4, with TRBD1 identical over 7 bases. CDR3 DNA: TGTGCCAGCAGTCGTGACAGGGTTGCGGACATTCAGTACTTC. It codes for CASSRDRVADIQYF.